This record concerns one T cell receptor beta chain sequence. Its matching antigen is unknown. This sample is drawn from a study of human T cells and chemical hapten exposure. Whole-study findings and limits: Expanded TCRs showed more large CDR3 clusters than pre-sensitization or healthy control sets.

V lost 4 bases to trimming and J lost 8 bases, with 9 bases between them. The CDR3 sequence is 11 residues long. The V gene's germline CDR1 is SQVTM and CDR2 ANQGSEA. Sample time point: pre-sensitization, week 0. The treatment denotes: therapeutic diphenylcyclopropenone sensitization with weekly scalp DPC. Donation of samples came from alopecia patients who were 18 to 70 years old and suitable for DPC. Sequencing started from total RNA isolated from unfractionated whole blood. In the study's own analysis: Per sample, the median was 95,638 TCRs, with values from around 25,000 to 690,000. MiXCR, applied by TCRdb to the RACE reads, yields one record per CDR3 protein. It is TCRdb's table, rather than the study itself, that gives the V and J calls and clone size. The sample gives 150,000 to 200,000 distinct CDR3 sequences, around 30% of which show up once; less than 3% is in the top ten.

The clonotype was recovered from a woman aged 25 to 39 with alopecia areata. Some clones in this sample may be carry-over from other donors' samples. Specimen: whole blood, collected in connection with sensitization to the hapten diphenylcyclopropenone (DPC). The chain has TRBV29-1 and TRBJ2-1, with D uncertain. The CDR3 sequence: CSVGGLDEQFF. The DNA of the CDR3 is TGCAGCGTTGGGGGTCTCGATGAGCAGTTCTTC.